The 9 T cell receptor beta chains below come from one sample, sequenced in a study of T-cell reconstitution after alpha-beta-depleted transplantation in children. Unique molecular identifiers were incorporated during preparation of the TCRbeta library. TCRdb re-derived calls from the PCR reads in MiXCR, one entry per CDR3 protein. The data contain 700,000 or so distinct CDR3 sequences, around 13% of them seen just once; the ten biggest clones take up 0.65% to 0.9%. The input for sequencing was PBMCs, taken before TCRalphabeta/CD19-depleted stem cell transplant. All receptors come from a girl aged 2-10 years with congenital amegakaryocytic thrombocytopenia, due to receive a stem cell transplant.

Many counts were recorded for this clonotype. The V and J genes are TRBV20-1 and TRBJ2-3; D gene ambiguous. Germline CDR1 reads DFQATT; CDR2 reads SNEGSKA (reference sequence). Deletions cut 6 bases from V and 0 bases from J, with 13 bases between. The CDR3 extends over 14 amino acids. DNA of the CDR3: TGCAGTGCCCCAAAAGGTGGAAGCACAGATACGCAGTATTTT. Its translation is CSAPKGGSTDTQYF.

This clonotype was detected many times. The genes are TRBV7-9 and TRBJ2-1; D unclear. The CDR3 totals 15 residues. CDR1 is SEHNR, CDR2 FQNEAQ, per germline (reference sequence). Trimming stripped 8 bases from V and 5 bases from J, with 19 bases between. The CDR3 is CASATPGVIDNEQFF. In nucleotides, the CDR3 is TGTGCCAGCGCTACTCCTGGAGTCATAGACAATGAGCAGTTCTTC.

This clonotype was recorded at least ten times. This chain uses TRBV20-1 with TRBJ1-4, with a tentative D call TRBD1 (6 bases). This CDR3 is built from 16 residues. Trimming shortened V by 3 bases and J by 5 bases, and 19 bases separated the two germline ends. Germline V gene lookup returns CDR1 DFQATT and CDR2 SNEGSKA (reference sequence). Here the CDR3 DNA reads TGCAGTGCTAGGCCATTGGGGGGGCTTCGAAATGAAAAACTGTTTTTT. This encodes CSARPLGGLRNEKLFF.

The chain couples TRBV20-1 to TRBJ2-5, with D maybe TRBD2 (6 bases). The length of the CDR3 is 14 residues. Germline V gives CDR1 DFQATT, CDR2 SNEGSKA (reference sequence). Trimming removed 5 bases from V and 4 bases from J, with 17 bases in between. For the CDR3, the DNA is TGCAGTGCTCAGATTTCGGGGGATCCAGAGACCCAGTACTTC. As protein: CSAQISGDPETQYF.

The rearrangement joins TRBV5-1 to TRBJ2-1; 8 bases are shared with TRBD2. The CDR3 loop spans 17 amino acids. Unmatched junction bases numbered 14, after V lost 7 bases and J lost 2 bases. Germline V lookup: CDR1 SGHRS, CDR2 YFSETQ. The CDR3 sequence is CASGRKLDSGTYNEQFF. The CDR3 DNA follows: TGCGCCAGCGGCCGCAAACTAGATAGCGGGACCTACAATGAGCAGTTCTTC.

The chain carries TRBV2 and TRBJ2-1; TRBD2 agrees at 8 bases. CDR1 SNHLY and CDR2 FYNNEI come from the germline V gene. With 4 bases clipped from V and 3 bases from J, the junction kept 11 bases outside the gene matches. The length of the CDR3 is 17 residues. The CDR3 loop reads CASSGSSSGRNYNEQFF. CDR3 in DNA: TGTGCCAGCAGTGGATCTTCTAGCGGGCGAAACTACAATGAGCAGTTCTTC. Together with reference TRBV2 and TRBJ2-1, the CDR3 gives the full variable domain: EPEVTQTPSHQVTQMGQEVILRCVPISNHLYFYWYRQILGQKVEFLVSFYNNEISEKSEIFDDQFSVERPDGSNFTLKIRSTKLEDSAMYFCASSGSSSGRNYNEQFFGPGTRLTVL.

The table lists this clonotype with many counts. This chain connects TRBV5-1 to TRBJ2-1; tentative D call: TRBD2 (5 bases). The germline V and J ends were trimmed by 4 bases and 0 bases, with 14 bases remaining between them. Germline loops: CDR1 SGHRS, CDR2 YFSETQ. CDR3 length equals 16 residues. CDR3 residues: CASSPRRDNSYNEQFF. Here the CDR3 DNA reads TGCGCCAGCAGCCCCCGCCGGGATAACTCCTACAATGAGCAGTTCTTC.

This clonotype was detected only a few times. The chain combines TRBV6-2 or TRBV6-3 with TRBJ1-5, with 7 bases aligning to TRBD1. V gave up 0 bases and J gave up 2 bases; unmatched junction bases: 13. CDR1 MNHEY and CDR2 SVGEGT come from the germline V gene. The CDR3 has 19 residues. The CDR3 reads CASSYSMTGRGGGNQPQHF. DNA for the CDR3: TGTGCCAGCAGTTACTCGATGACAGGGAGGGGTGGGGGCAATCAGCCCCAGCATTTT.

This clonotype was counted a few times. CDR3 bases: TGCGCCAGCAGCTTGGAGGGCCGTTTCGAACAAGAGACCCAGTACTTC. Translated, it gives CASSLEGRFEQETQYF. V usage is TRBV5-1 and J usage is TRBJ2-5; no clear D. With 0 bases removed from V and 2 bases from J, the gap between germline ends came to 14 bases. The CDR3 runs to 16 residues. Germline CDR1 SGHRS, CDR2 YFSETQ.